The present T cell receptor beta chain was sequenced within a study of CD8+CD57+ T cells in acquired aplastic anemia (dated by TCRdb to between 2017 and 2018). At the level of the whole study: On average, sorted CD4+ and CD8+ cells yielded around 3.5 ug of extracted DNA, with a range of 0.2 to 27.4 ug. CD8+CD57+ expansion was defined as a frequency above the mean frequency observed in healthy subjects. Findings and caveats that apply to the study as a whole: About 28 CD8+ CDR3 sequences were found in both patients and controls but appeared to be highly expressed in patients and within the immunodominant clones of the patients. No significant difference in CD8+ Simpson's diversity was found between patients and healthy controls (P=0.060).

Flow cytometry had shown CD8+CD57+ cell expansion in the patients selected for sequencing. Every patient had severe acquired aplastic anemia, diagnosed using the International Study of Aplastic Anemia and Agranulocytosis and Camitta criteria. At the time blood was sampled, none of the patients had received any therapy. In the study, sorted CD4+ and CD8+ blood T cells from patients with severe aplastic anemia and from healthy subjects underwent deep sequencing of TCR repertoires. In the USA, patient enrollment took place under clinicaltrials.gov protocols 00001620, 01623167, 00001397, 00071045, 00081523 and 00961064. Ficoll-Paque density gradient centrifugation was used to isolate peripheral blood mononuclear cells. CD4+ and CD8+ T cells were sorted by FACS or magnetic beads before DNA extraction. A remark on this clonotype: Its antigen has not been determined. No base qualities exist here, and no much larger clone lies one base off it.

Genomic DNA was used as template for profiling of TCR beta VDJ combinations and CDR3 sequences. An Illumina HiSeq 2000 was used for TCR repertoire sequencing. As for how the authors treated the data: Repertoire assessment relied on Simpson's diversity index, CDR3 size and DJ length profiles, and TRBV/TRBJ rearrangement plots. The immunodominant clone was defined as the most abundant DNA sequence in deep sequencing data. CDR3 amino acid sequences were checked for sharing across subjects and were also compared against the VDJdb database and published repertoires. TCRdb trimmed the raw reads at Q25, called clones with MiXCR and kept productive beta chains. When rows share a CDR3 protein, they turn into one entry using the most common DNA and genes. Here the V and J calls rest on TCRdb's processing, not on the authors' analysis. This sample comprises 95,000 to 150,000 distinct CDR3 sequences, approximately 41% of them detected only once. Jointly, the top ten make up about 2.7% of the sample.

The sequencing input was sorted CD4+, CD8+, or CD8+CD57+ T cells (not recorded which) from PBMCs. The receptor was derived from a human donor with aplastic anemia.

The base sequence is TGTGCCATCGGGGGGGGGAAAGCTAACTATGGCTACACCTTC. Translated, this gives CAIGGGKANYGYTF. The chain is encoded by TRBV10-3 joined to TRBJ1-2; the D gene is perhaps TRBD1, from 5 matching bases. The CDR3 sequence holds 14 residues, the cysteine and phenylalanine included. Of all the DNA, just the CDR3 is kept, 42 bases in frame from base 1. V gives up 8 bases and J gives up 0 bases, and the segment between their germline ends measures 13 bases. The CDR1 and CDR2 encoded by the germline V gene are ENHRY and SYGVKD.